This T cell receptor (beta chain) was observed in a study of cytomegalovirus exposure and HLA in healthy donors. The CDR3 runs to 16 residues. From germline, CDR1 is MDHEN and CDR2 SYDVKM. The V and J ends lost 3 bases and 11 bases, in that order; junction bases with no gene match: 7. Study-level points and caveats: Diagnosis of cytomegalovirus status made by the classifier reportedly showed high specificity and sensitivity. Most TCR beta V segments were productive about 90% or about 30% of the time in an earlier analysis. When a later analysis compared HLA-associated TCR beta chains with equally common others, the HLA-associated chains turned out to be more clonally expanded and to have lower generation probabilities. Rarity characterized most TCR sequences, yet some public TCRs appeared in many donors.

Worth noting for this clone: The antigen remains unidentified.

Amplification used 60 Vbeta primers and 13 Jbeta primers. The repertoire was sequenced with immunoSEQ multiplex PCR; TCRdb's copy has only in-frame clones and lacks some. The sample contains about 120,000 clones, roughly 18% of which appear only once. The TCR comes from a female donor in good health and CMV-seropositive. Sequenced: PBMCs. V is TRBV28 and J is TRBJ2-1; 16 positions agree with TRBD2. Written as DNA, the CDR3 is TGTGCCAGCAGTTTGTATGGGACTAGCGGGGGGGGAAAGCAGTTCTTC. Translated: CASSLYGTSGGGKQFF.